The 27 T cell receptor beta chains listed next were all sequenced from one sample in a study of metastatic and nonmetastatic thyroid tumors. TCRdb re-called clones via MiXCR from the PCR reads. This sample has about 23,000 clones, with more than 20% found just once. Thyroid surgery was preceded by no treatment in any patient. The specimen sequenced was tumor tissue. All receptors come from a male donor with papillary thyroid cancer or a benign thyroid nodule (not recorded which). Some clones in this sample may be carry-over from other donors' samples.

In its sample, this clone is medium-sized (0.01 to 0.1%). The J gene is TRBJ1-2, the V gene TRBV20-1; 9 bases match TRBD1. Trimming at V came to 5 bases and at J to 2 bases, leaving 6 bases not matched to a gene. The CDR3 length is 14 residues. Germline lookup yields CDR1 DFQATT and CDR2 SNEGSKA (reference sequence). CDR3 sequence (DNA): TGCAGTGCTGACCCGGGACAGGGAAACTATGGCTACACCTTC. Protein sequence: CSADPGQGNYGYTF.

This clone was detected ten times or more. The rearrangement links TRBV6-1 to TRBJ1-5, with D unclear. From germline, CDR1 is MNHNS and CDR2 SASEGT. V shed 8 bases and J shed 1 base, with 9 bases lying between them. CDR3 length equals 13 residues. DNA of the CDR3: TGTGCCAGCCGACCCCTGAGCAATCAGCCCCAGCATTTT. It encodes CASRPLSNQPQHF.

This clone has only a few counts. V gene TRBV19 combines with J gene TRBJ2-7; TRBD1 is a possible D gene (5 bases). The length of the CDR3 is 14 residues. Germline V gives CDR1 LNHDA, CDR2 SQIVND (reference sequence). Trimming removed 6 bases at V and 7 bases at J, with 19 bases between. The CDR3 protein is CASSEGHGAHEQYF. CDR3 bases: TGTGCCAGTAGCGAAGGGCATGGGGCGCATGAGCAGTACTTC.

This clone was counted between two and nine times. One end of the junction does not line up with germline, which may come from a read error. This chain joins TRBV30 and TRBJ2-2; D possibly corresponds to TRBD2 (7 bases). This CDR3 has 12 amino acids. Per the germline V gene, CDR1 is GTSNPN and CDR2 is SVGIG (reference sequence). CDR3 amino acids: CAWKWNTGGLSF. As DNA, the CDR3 is TGTGCCTGGAAGTGGAACACCGGGGGGCTGTCTTTT. The full variable domain, its missing parts supplied by reference TRBV30 and TRBJ2-2, is SQTIHQWPATLVQPVGSPLSLECTVEGTSNPNLYWYRQAAGRGLQLLFYSVGIGQISSEVPQNLSASRPQDRQFILSSKKLLLSDSGFYLCAWKWNTGGLSFGEGSRLTVL.

In its sample, this clone was seen many times. This rearrangement joins TRBV5-1 to TRBJ2-2; D call uncertain. Trimming shortened V by 0 bases and J by 7 bases, and 7 bases separated the two germline ends. The CDR3 has 13 amino acids. Germline V gene data show CDR1 as SGHRS and CDR2 as YFSETQ. The CDR3 DNA reads TGCGCCAGCAGCTTGGAACGGCGCGGGGAGCTGTTTTTT. Protein: CASSLERRGELFF.

This clone came up many times. The V gene is TRBV30, the J gene TRBJ2-5; D unclear. Germline V gene data show CDR1 as GTSNPN and CDR2 as SVGIG (reference sequence). This CDR3 has 13 residues. Trimming pared 3 bases from V and 1 base from J, leaving 9 bases between. In nucleotides, the CDR3 is TGTGCCTGGAGAGGTCTAGTCCAAGAGACCCAGTACTTC. This sequence encodes CAWRGLVQETQYF. The full variable domain, completed using reference TRBV30 and TRBJ2-5, is SQTIHQWPATLVQPVGSPLSLECTVEGTSNPNLYWYRQAAGRGLQLLFYSVGIGQISSEVPQNLSASRPQDRQFILSSKKLLLSDSGFYLCAWRGLVQETQYFGPGTRLLVL.

Comments on this clone: Relative to the germline gene, one junction end is altered; a read error may explain this. V usage is TRBV28 and J usage is TRBJ2-2; 7 bases fit TRBD1. CDR1 and CDR2 from the germline V gene are MDHEN and SYDVKM. The CDR3 extends over 14 amino acids. DNA for the CDR3: TGTGCCAGCATAGGGGGCTCGAACACCGGGCAGCTGTTTTTT. Residues: CASIGGSNTGQLFF.

The chain carries TRBV12-3 or TRBV12-4 and TRBJ2-2; possibly TRBD2 for D (6 bases). The CDR3 spans 15 residues. Trimming pared 6 bases from V and 2 bases from J, leaving 13 bases between. DNA for the CDR3: TGTGCCAGCAGCTCGGACTACTACAACACCGGGGAGCTGTTTTTT. The encoded protein is CASSSDYYNTGELFF.

By its share, this clone is medium-sized. The chain carries TRBV11-2 and TRBJ2-7; 11 nucleotides match TRBD1. Germline V gene sequence: CDR1 SGHAT, CDR2 FQNNGV. Trimming took 8 bases from V and 7 from J; bases not matched to a gene: 13. The CDR3 spans 15 residues. The CDR3 sequence: CASGTGTGGAREQYF. CDR3 DNA: TGTGCCAGCGGAACCGGGACAGGGGGAGCGAGGGAGCAGTACTTC.

This clone showed up many times. J is TRBJ1-1 and V is TRBV13; D gene uncertain. Trimming pared 4 bases from V and 5 bases from J, leaving 17 bases between. Looked up from germline, CDR1 is PRHDT and CDR2 is FYEKMQ (reference sequence). The CDR3 has 15 amino acids. The CDR3 DNA sequence: TGTGCCAGCAGCTCCCTCTGGGGAGCGGGGACTGAAGCTTTCTTT. Protein: CASSSLWGAGTEAFF.

This clone came up a few times. This may be a read error, as it is one base from a much larger clone. This chain links TRBV5-6 with TRBJ2-7; D assignment may be TRBD1 or TRBD2 (5 bases each). There are 12 residues in the CDR3. V dropped 4 bases and J dropped 9 bases, with 14 bases sitting between them. The germline gives CDR1 SGHDT, CDR2 YYEEEE. The CDR3 nucleotides read TGTGCCAGCAGCGGGACCTGCGTATGGCAGTACTTC. As protein: CASSGTCVWQYF.

This clone was seen at least ten times. The chain couples TRBV6-1 to TRBJ1-5; D is uncertain. This CDR3 region has 16 residues. V shed 6 bases and J shed 2 bases, with 17 bases lying between them. CDR1 MNHNS and CDR2 SASEGT come from the germline V gene. The CDR3 reads CASRQALWDGNQPQHF. The CDR3 region has the DNA TGTGCCAGCAGGCAAGCTCTATGGGATGGCAATCAGCCCCAGCATTTT.

The rearrangement links TRBV12-3 or TRBV12-4 to TRBJ2-5; D is possibly TRBD1 (6 bases). Trimming removed 3 bases from V and 3 bases from J, with 8 bases in between. The CDR3 is made up of 13 amino acids. This CDR3 is CASSFNREETQYF. CDR3 nucleotide sequence: TGTGCCAGCAGTTTTAACAGGGAAGAGACCCAGTACTTC.

This clone was detected a few times. The chain has TRBV6-2 or TRBV6-3 and TRBJ1-4, with a possible D match to TRBD1 (6 bases). The CDR3 contains 15 residues. Germline V gene sequence: CDR1 MNHEY, CDR2 SVGEGT. Between the trimmed V and J ends, which lost 0 bases and 4 bases, there was a span of 9 bases. In DNA, the CDR3 is TGTGCCAGCAGTTACTCGTCAGGGGTTAATGAAAAACTGTTTTTT. It specifies CASSYSSGVNEKLFF.

On this clone itself: This may come from a read error, since a much larger clone is one base off. The same CDR3 is also encoded by other DNA sequences in this sample. The V and J genes are TRBV20-1 and TRBJ2-5; the D is unclear. Per germline, CDR1 DFQATT and CDR2 SNEGSKA (reference sequence). The CDR3 is 11 residues long. The ends were cut back, 5 bases at V and 4 bases at J, with 8 bases in the middle. CDR3 sequence reads: CSAGPGETQYF. The CDR3 coding sequence is TGCAGTGCTGGTCCTGGAGAGACCCAGTACTTC.

This clone was seen many times. This sequence joins TRBV5-1 and TRBJ2-3; D remains unclear. The CDR3 extends over 13 amino acids. In germline, CDR1 is SGHRS, CDR2 YFSETQ. The V end was cut by 3 bases, the J end by 4 bases, with 9 bases between. CDR3 protein: CASSYEGPDTQYF. The DNA of the CDR3 is TGCGCCAGCAGCTACGAAGGCCCAGATACGCAGTATTTT.

This clone showed up many times. V and J are TRBV20-1 and TRBJ2-1, with TRBD1 matching over 8 bases. The germline gives CDR1 DFQATT, CDR2 SNEGSKA (reference sequence). The V gene end was trimmed by 6 bases and the J gene end by 6 bases; junction bases not matched to a gene: 13. The CDR3 covers 15 residues. The CDR3: CSAIYDRGDPNEQFF. DNA for the CDR3: TGCAGTGCCATATATGACAGGGGCGATCCCAATGAGCAGTTCTTC.

Comments on this clone: The junction differs from germline at one of its ends, possibly a read error. V and J are TRBV6-9 and TRBJ2-1, with a tentative D call TRBD2 (6 bases). The length of the CDR3 is 15 residues. Looked up from germline, CDR1 is MNHGY and CDR2 is SVAAGI. This CDR3 is CATSGGSGAHNEQFF. The DNA for the CDR3 is TGCGCGACCAGTGGAGGGAGTGGGGCCCACAATGAGCAGTTCTTC.

This clone was detected many times. The V call is TRBV3-1, the J call TRBJ2-1, with D perhaps given as TRBD1 or TRBD2 (6 bases each). The ends were cut back, 6 bases at V and 2 bases at J, with 17 bases in the middle. Germline V lookup: CDR1 LGHDT, CDR2 YNNKEL (reference sequence). CDR3 size: 16 residues. The CDR3 region is CASRPVGGGTYNEQFF. The DNA of the CDR3 is TGTGCCAGCAGACCTGTGGGGGGCGGAACCTACAATGAGCAGTTCTTC.

The genes are TRBV20-1 and TRBJ2-7; D is unclear. The CDR3 totals 14 residues. In germline, CDR1 is DFQATT, CDR2 SNEGSKA (reference sequence). V was trimmed by 3 bases and J by 1 base, leaving 13 bases between them. The CDR3, as DNA: TGCAGTGCTAGGCTTCTCGCGTTATCCTACGAGCAGTACTTC. Translation gives CSARLLALSYEQYF.

This clone was recorded many times. This rearrangement joins TRBV5-1 to TRBJ1-2, with 11 bases identical to TRBD1. CDR3 length: 15 residues. Germline lookup yields CDR1 SGHRS and CDR2 YFSETQ. The junction had 6 bases not matched to a gene; V was cut back by 4 bases and J by 4 bases. DNA for the CDR3: TGCGCCAGCAGCATGGTCGGACAGGGGGCCTATGGCTACACCTTC. This gives the protein CASSMVGQGAYGYTF.

This clone was counted ten times or more. The rearrangement joins TRBV3-1 to TRBJ1-5; 8 bases fit TRBD1. V was pared by 4 bases and J by 6 bases, with 8 bases of the junction left unmatched. The germline V gene encodes CDR1 LGHDT and CDR2 YNNKEL (reference sequence). The CDR3 runs to 15 residues. DNA of the CDR3: TGTGCCAGCAGCCGAGGACAGGGCGGAGGTCAGCCCCAGCATTTT. It encodes CASSRGQGGGQPQHF.

This clone was detected ten times or more. V is TRBV20-1 and J is TRBJ2-7; TRBD2 aligns across 7 bases. Trimming cost V 3 bases and J 0 bases; bases outside gene matches: 2. The CDR3 has 13 residues. CDR1 is DFQATT, CDR2 SNEGSKA, per germline (reference sequence). The CDR3 protein is CSASPSGSYEQYF. The DNA for the CDR3 is TGCAGTGCTAGCCCTAGCGGCTCCTACGAGCAGTACTTC.

CDR3 sequence reads: CASREPDTQYF. CDR3 sequence (DNA): TGTGCCAGCAGAGAACCAGATACGCAGTATTTT. The chain uses TRBV7-2 and TRBJ2-3; D ambiguous. The germline gives CDR1 SGHTA, CDR2 FQGNSA. CDR3 length: 11 amino acids. The V end was cut by 6 bases, the J end by 4 bases, with 5 bases between.

This clone has at least ten counts. The rearrangement joins TRBV30 to TRBJ1-5; D remains unclear. This CDR3 is 15 amino acids long. The germline V gene has CDR1 GTSNPN and CDR2 SVGIG (reference sequence). With 5 bases removed from V and 2 bases from J, the gap between germline ends came to 16 bases. CDR3 DNA sequence: TGTGCCTGGGCTACCGACCTGCACGGCAATCAGCCCCAGCATTTT. It codes for CAWATDLHGNQPQHF.

In regard to this clone: Compared with germline, one end of the junction differs, possibly owing to a read error. The chain uses TRBV12-3 or TRBV12-4 and TRBJ2-5, with D maybe TRBD1 (6 bases). The CDR3 is 14 amino acids. In DNA, the CDR3 is TGTGCCAGCAGTTCTCGACAGGTTGGGGAGACCCAGTGCTTC. Translating gives CASSSRQVGETQCF.

This clone turned up a few times. One base away lies a much larger clone, so this may be a sequencing read error. Other DNA sequences of this sample code for an identical CDR3. The rearrangement joins TRBV10-3 to TRBJ2-1; 9 bases are a match to TRBD2. This CDR3 contains 17 residues. The germline CDR1 and CDR2 sequences are ENHRY and SYGVKD. The ends lost 0 bases at V and 10 bases at J; junction bases unmatched: 13. The CDR3 DNA is TGTGCCATCAGTGAGTCGAGCTTGGCGGGAGGGCCTGAGGAGCAGTTCTTC. Translating gives CAISESSLAGGPEEQFF.